What follows describes a single T cell receptor (beta chain). This record comes from a study of blood T cell repertoires in COVID-19. Across the study: Acute and convalescent COVID-19 samples came from the United States, Italy and Spain. T cells, B-cell-depleted T cells, or PBMCs supplied cDNA or gDNA.

CDR1 is LNHDA, CDR2 SQIVND, per germline (reference sequence). Between the trimmed V and J ends, which lost 4 bases and 7 bases, there was a span of 8 bases. The CDR3 has 11 amino acids. In the original processing: Estimation of nucleated cell counts relied on the amplification of reference gene primers. Method: immunoSEQ multiplex PCR; TCRdb's copy keeps in-frame clones and lacks some. The V and J calls and the clone size are those of that table, but D and trimming were determined from the DNA. Of 120,000 or so clones in the sample, over 85% were seen once. The chain couples TRBV19 to TRBJ2-7; TRBD2 is a possible D gene (6 bases). The TCR originated in a man in his fifties or sixties with active COVID-19. Sequenced material: peripheral blood. Written as DNA, the CDR3 is TGTGCCAGTAGTAGCCGGGGGGAGCAGTACTTC. Encoded protein: CASSSRGEQYF.